Listed below are T cell receptor beta chains from one sample, sequenced in a study of blood T cells in healthy people across ages. TCRdb ran MiXCR on the 5' RACE reads and lists one entry per CDR3 protein. The sample comprises around 870,000 distinct CDR3 sequences, 25% to 35% of which are singletons, and approximately 15% rests with the top ten. What was sequenced was blood. Source of these receptors: an elderly woman in good health. CDR3s include the opening cysteine and the closing phenylalanine or tryptophan. Each record gives: J gene, CDR3 length, D gene, V gene, clone size, CDR3 DNA, CDR3 protein. D genes are given only for firm matches. Clone size is stated in some rows and not others, as once, few, many or a class when expanded.

j_call: TRBJ1-1; cdr3_length: 13; d_call: NA; v_call: TRBV6-5; clone_size: many; cdr3_nt: TGTGCCAGCAGTACAGCCCTATATACTGAAGCTTTCTTT; cdr3_aa: CASSTALYTEAFF
j_call: TRBJ2-3; cdr3_length: 15; d_call: NA; v_call: TRBV20-1; clone_size: many; cdr3_nt: TGCAGTGCTAGAGACTTGACTAGACCAACAGATACGCAGTATTTT; cdr3_aa: CSARDLTRPTDTQYF
j_call: TRBJ2-3; cdr3_length: 12; d_call: NA; v_call: TRBV30; clone_size: many; cdr3_nt: TGTGCCTGTAACCGGGGCACAGATACGCAGTATTTT; cdr3_aa: CACNRGTDTQYF
j_call: TRBJ2-7; cdr3_length: 12; d_call: TRBD1; v_call: TRBV5-5; clone_size: many; cdr3_nt: TGTGCCAGCAGCAGGGACAGGGACGAGCAGTACTTC; cdr3_aa: CASSRDRDEQYF
j_call: TRBJ1-1; cdr3_length: 13; d_call: NA; v_call: TRBV3-1; clone_size: NA; cdr3_nt: TGTGCCACCTCCGCCCCAGGGAACACTGAAGCTTTCTTT; cdr3_aa: CATSAPGNTEAFF
j_call: TRBJ2-1; cdr3_length: 12; d_call: NA; v_call: TRBV20-1; clone_size: many; cdr3_nt: TGCAGTGCTGGCGACGGGTATGATGAGCAGTTCTTC; cdr3_aa: CSAGDGYDEQFF
j_call: TRBJ1-6; cdr3_length: 14; d_call: NA; v_call: TRBV20-1; clone_size: few; cdr3_nt: TGCAGTGCTAGAGCTACGGGTAATAATTCACCCCTCCACTTT; cdr3_aa: CSARATGNNSPLHF
j_call: TRBJ2-3; cdr3_length: 16; d_call: TRBD2; v_call: TRBV6-6; clone_size: many; cdr3_nt: TGTGCCAGCAGTTCGGACCGGACTAGCGGGGATGATACGCAGTATTTT; cdr3_aa: CASSSDRTSGDDTQYF
j_call: TRBJ2-6; cdr3_length: 18; d_call: TRBD1; v_call: TRBV5-1; clone_size: many; cdr3_nt: TGCGCCAGCAGCTTGGCGTCTCAGGGGGCGCGGGGGGCCAACGTCCTGACTTTC; cdr3_aa: CASSLASQGARGANVLTF
j_call: TRBJ1-1; cdr3_length: 14; d_call: NA; v_call: TRBV4-1; clone_size: NA; cdr3_nt: TGCGCCAGCGGAACCGGATGGGGGTTCACTGAAGCTTTCTTT; cdr3_aa: CASGTGWGFTEAFF
j_call: TRBJ2-7; cdr3_length: 15; d_call: TRBD1; v_call: TRBV29-1; clone_size: NA; cdr3_nt: TGCAGCGTTGTTCTTGGCAGGGGGCACCCCTACGAGCAGTACTTC; cdr3_aa: CSVVLGRGHPYEQYF
j_call: TRBJ1-2; cdr3_length: 14; d_call: NA; v_call: TRBV20-1; clone_size: many; cdr3_nt: TGCAGTGCTAGTCACGGGTTCCTAGCCGATGGCTACACCTTC; cdr3_aa: CSASHGFLADGYTF
j_call: TRBJ2-5; cdr3_length: 14; d_call: TRBD1; v_call: TRBV14; clone_size: many; cdr3_nt: TGTGCCAGCAGTCGGGACAGTATACAAGAGACCCAGTACTTC; cdr3_aa: CASSRDSIQETQYF
j_call: TRBJ2-1; cdr3_length: 15; d_call: NA; v_call: TRBV6-1; clone_size: NA; cdr3_nt: TGTGCCAGCAGTGAAGCGCTGGACGTTAGGGGTGAGCAGTTCTTC; cdr3_aa: CASSEALDVRGEQFF
j_call: TRBJ2-3; cdr3_length: 15; d_call: TRBD1; v_call: TRBV20-1; clone_size: many; cdr3_nt: TGCAGTGCTAAGCGGCAGGGGGTGAGCACAGATACGCAGTATTTT; cdr3_aa: CSAKRQGVSTDTQYF
j_call: TRBJ1-2; cdr3_length: 10; d_call: NA; v_call: TRBV5-1; clone_size: many; cdr3_nt: TGCGCTGGCGGAAACTATGGCTACACCTTC; cdr3_aa: CAGGNYGYTF
j_call: TRBJ2-4; cdr3_length: 18; d_call: TRBD1; v_call: TRBV6-5; clone_size: few; cdr3_nt: TGTGCCAGCAGTTACTCTGGCACAGGGGGCTCTGGCAAAAACATTCAGTACTTC; cdr3_aa: CASSYSGTGGSGKNIQYF
j_call: TRBJ2-2; cdr3_length: 12; d_call: NA; v_call: TRBV30; clone_size: NA; cdr3_nt: TGTGCCTGGAGTGTGGACGGGTTCGAGCTGTTTTTT; cdr3_aa: CAWSVDGFELFF
j_call: TRBJ1-1; cdr3_length: 16; d_call: NA; v_call: TRBV4-1; clone_size: NA; cdr3_nt: TGCGCCAGCAGCCAAGCCAGGGGCGAAATGAACACTGAAGCTTTCTTT; cdr3_aa: CASSQARGEMNTEAFF
j_call: TRBJ1-2; cdr3_length: 15; d_call: NA; v_call: TRBV20-1; clone_size: NA; cdr3_nt: TGCAGTGCTAGAGATGTGTGGGGAAGGAACTATGGCTACACCTTC; cdr3_aa: CSARDVWGRNYGYTF
j_call: TRBJ1-5; cdr3_length: 16; d_call: TRBD1; v_call: TRBV2; clone_size: few; cdr3_nt: TGTGCCAGCAGGGCCCAGGGGGGCCATAGCAATCAGCCCCAGCATTTT; cdr3_aa: CASRAQGGHSNQPQHF
j_call: TRBJ2-4; cdr3_length: 13; d_call: TRBD1; v_call: TRBV24-1; clone_size: NA; cdr3_nt: TGTGCCACCAGCCCAGGGGGCCAAGAGGCCCAGTACTTC; cdr3_aa: CATSPGGQEAQYF
j_call: TRBJ2-2; cdr3_length: 19; d_call: TRBD2; v_call: TRBV5-5; clone_size: NA; cdr3_nt: TGTGCCAGCAGCTTGGCCTGGAGCGGGGGGCCGACGAACACCGGGGAGCTGTTTTTT; cdr3_aa: CASSLAWSGGPTNTGELFF
j_call: TRBJ2-1; cdr3_length: 13; d_call: NA; v_call: TRBV29-1; clone_size: many; cdr3_nt: TGCAGCGTTGAAGATTTCGGGGACAATGAGCAGTTCTTC; cdr3_aa: CSVEDFGDNEQFF
j_call: TRBJ2-5; cdr3_length: 16; d_call: TRBD2; v_call: TRBV27; clone_size: many; cdr3_nt: TGTGCCAGCAGTCCAATGACTAGCGGGGGTGGAGAGACCCAGTACTTC; cdr3_aa: CASSPMTSGGGETQYF
j_call: TRBJ2-5; cdr3_length: 16; d_call: NA; v_call: TRBV9; clone_size: many; cdr3_nt: TGTGCCAGCAGCGTAGAAGCCCAGGGTGGACAAGAGACCCAGTACTTC; cdr3_aa: CASSVEAQGGQETQYF
j_call: TRBJ1-1; cdr3_length: 15; d_call: NA; v_call: TRBV7-2; clone_size: NA; cdr3_nt: TGTGCCAGCAGCTTACAGCCAGCTAAGGTCACTGAAGCTTTCTTT; cdr3_aa: CASSLQPAKVTEAFF
j_call: TRBJ2-5; cdr3_length: 15; d_call: NA; v_call: TRBV7-6; clone_size: many; cdr3_nt: TGTGCCAGCAGCTTAGCGGCGGCAGAACAAGAGACCCAGTACTTC; cdr3_aa: CASSLAAAEQETQYF
j_call: TRBJ2-3; cdr3_length: 15; d_call: NA; v_call: TRBV27; clone_size: many; cdr3_nt: TGTGCCAGCAGTTTATTGGCGGGTTTCACAGATACGCAGTATTTT; cdr3_aa: CASSLLAGFTDTQYF
j_call: TRBJ1-5; cdr3_length: 11; d_call: NA; v_call: TRBV6-2/TRBV6-3; clone_size: NA; cdr3_nt: TGTGCCAGCAGTCATCCTCAGCCCCAGCATTTT; cdr3_aa: CASSHPQPQHF
j_call: TRBJ1-6; cdr3_length: 21; d_call: TRBD1; v_call: TRBV12-3/TRBV12-4; clone_size: few; cdr3_nt: TGTGCCAGCAGACTCACGGGTTCCGGGACAGCGAGGAGCTCCTATAATTCACCCCTCCACTTT; cdr3_aa: CASRLTGSGTARSSYNSPLHF
j_call: TRBJ2-3; cdr3_length: 18; d_call: TRBD2; v_call: TRBV28; clone_size: many; cdr3_nt: TGTGCCAGCCCCCCCGGTCTAGCGGGGGGGCGGGGCACAGATACGCAGTATTTT; cdr3_aa: CASPPGLAGGRGTDTQYF
j_call: TRBJ1-2; cdr3_length: 12; d_call: NA; v_call: TRBV2; clone_size: many; cdr3_nt: TGTGCCAGCAGTGGGGGCAGCTATGGCTACACCTTC; cdr3_aa: CASSGGSYGYTF
j_call: TRBJ2-2; cdr3_length: 17; d_call: NA; v_call: TRBV12-3/TRBV12-4; clone_size: few; cdr3_nt: TGTGCCAGCAGTCCCCAGAGACAGGCTTCGAACACCGGGGAGCTGTTTTTT; cdr3_aa: CASSPQRQASNTGELFF
j_call: TRBJ2-3; cdr3_length: 16; d_call: TRBD2; v_call: TRBV7-9; clone_size: many; cdr3_nt: TGTGCCAGCAGCACACGACTAGCGGGGATCACAGATACGCAGTATTTT; cdr3_aa: CASSTRLAGITDTQYF
j_call: TRBJ2-4; cdr3_length: 17; d_call: TRBD2; v_call: TRBV7-8; clone_size: many; cdr3_nt: TGTGCCAGCAGCTCCCCGGGGGGGGGCGAAGCCAAAAACATTCAGTACTTC; cdr3_aa: CASSSPGGGEAKNIQYF
j_call: TRBJ2-2; cdr3_length: 16; d_call: NA; v_call: TRBV7-9; clone_size: NA; cdr3_nt: TGTGCCAGCAGCAGAGGACAGTTACTCAACACCGGGGAGCTGTTTTTT; cdr3_aa: CASSRGQLLNTGELFF
j_call: TRBJ2-1; cdr3_length: 15; d_call: TRBD2; v_call: TRBV20-1; clone_size: many; cdr3_nt: TGCAGTGCTAGAGATTGGCGGGGGGGCCAAGATGAGCAGTTCTTC; cdr3_aa: CSARDWRGGQDEQFF
j_call: TRBJ2-2; cdr3_length: 15; d_call: NA; v_call: TRBV10-3; clone_size: few; cdr3_nt: TGTGCCATCAGTGAGACGGGACGGGACACCGGGGAGCTGTTTTTT; cdr3_aa: CAISETGRDTGELFF
j_call: TRBJ1-4; cdr3_length: 15; d_call: NA; v_call: TRBV2; clone_size: NA; cdr3_nt: TGTGCCAGCACCGGGACACTTGCAACTAATGAAAAACTGTTTTTT; cdr3_aa: CASTGTLATNEKLFF
j_call: TRBJ1-2; cdr3_length: 14; d_call: NA; v_call: TRBV18; clone_size: NA; cdr3_nt: TGTGCCAGCTCACCACTCAAGGGGGTTTCTGGCTACACCTTC; cdr3_aa: CASSPLKGVSGYTF
j_call: TRBJ2-1; cdr3_length: 16; d_call: TRBD2; v_call: TRBV7-6; clone_size: NA; cdr3_nt: TGTGCCAGCAGCATCCCAGCGGGAGCCGGGTTTTTTGAGCAGTTCTTC; cdr3_aa: CASSIPAGAGFFEQFF
j_call: TRBJ1-1; cdr3_length: 11; d_call: NA; v_call: TRBV29-1; clone_size: many; cdr3_nt: TGCAGCGGGAGACGGGAGGCTGAAGCTTTCTTT; cdr3_aa: CSGRREAEAFF
j_call: TRBJ2-3; cdr3_length: 19; d_call: TRBD2; v_call: TRBV12-3/TRBV12-4; clone_size: NA; cdr3_nt: TGTGCCAGCAGTTTCGGCGGGACTAGCGGCGCAGTGAGCACAGATACGCAGTATTTT; cdr3_aa: CASSFGGTSGAVSTDTQYF
j_call: TRBJ2-5; cdr3_length: 14; d_call: NA; v_call: TRBV20-1; clone_size: few; cdr3_nt: TGCAGTGCTAGAGATGGGCAGCCCCAAGAGACCCAGTACTTC; cdr3_aa: CSARDGQPQETQYF
j_call: TRBJ1-2; cdr3_length: 14; d_call: NA; v_call: TRBV7-2; clone_size: many; cdr3_nt: TGTGCCAGCAGCCAAGGGGGTAACCGGATAAGCTACACCTTC; cdr3_aa: CASSQGGNRISYTF
j_call: TRBJ2-1; cdr3_length: 15; d_call: TRBD1; v_call: TRBV9; clone_size: once; cdr3_nt: TGTGCCAGCAGCATTACCGGGACAGGGGATTATGAGCAGTTCTTC; cdr3_aa: CASSITGTGDYEQFF
j_call: TRBJ1-2; cdr3_length: 16; d_call: NA; v_call: TRBV5-6; clone_size: few; cdr3_nt: TGTGCCAGCAGCTCCCTCTCGAGAGGGGTCAACTATGGCTACACCTTC; cdr3_aa: CASSSLSRGVNYGYTF
j_call: TRBJ1-6; cdr3_length: 15; d_call: NA; v_call: TRBV12-3/TRBV12-4; clone_size: many; cdr3_nt: TGTGCCAGCAGCCCCGGGAAGGGCCATAATTCACCCCTCCACTTT; cdr3_aa: CASSPGKGHNSPLHF
j_call: TRBJ2-3; cdr3_length: 13; d_call: NA; v_call: TRBV4-2; clone_size: many; cdr3_nt: TGTGCCAGCAGCCAAGGAAACGAAGATACGCAGTATTTT; cdr3_aa: CASSQGNEDTQYF
j_call: TRBJ2-2; cdr3_length: 14; d_call: NA; v_call: TRBV20-1; clone_size: NA; cdr3_nt: TGCAGTGCTAGAGCCAGCTCAAACACCGGGGAGCTGTTTTTT; cdr3_aa: CSARASSNTGELFF
j_call: TRBJ2-1; cdr3_length: 16; d_call: TRBD2; v_call: TRBV20-1; clone_size: many; cdr3_nt: TGCAGTGCTAGTCTCATGGGGGCTAGCGGGGGGGATGAGCAGTTCTTC; cdr3_aa: CSASLMGASGGDEQFF
j_call: TRBJ1-2; cdr3_length: 12; d_call: NA; v_call: TRBV6-2/TRBV6-3; clone_size: few; cdr3_nt: TGTGCCAGCGCAACAAGTCACTATGGCTACACCTTC; cdr3_aa: CASATSHYGYTF